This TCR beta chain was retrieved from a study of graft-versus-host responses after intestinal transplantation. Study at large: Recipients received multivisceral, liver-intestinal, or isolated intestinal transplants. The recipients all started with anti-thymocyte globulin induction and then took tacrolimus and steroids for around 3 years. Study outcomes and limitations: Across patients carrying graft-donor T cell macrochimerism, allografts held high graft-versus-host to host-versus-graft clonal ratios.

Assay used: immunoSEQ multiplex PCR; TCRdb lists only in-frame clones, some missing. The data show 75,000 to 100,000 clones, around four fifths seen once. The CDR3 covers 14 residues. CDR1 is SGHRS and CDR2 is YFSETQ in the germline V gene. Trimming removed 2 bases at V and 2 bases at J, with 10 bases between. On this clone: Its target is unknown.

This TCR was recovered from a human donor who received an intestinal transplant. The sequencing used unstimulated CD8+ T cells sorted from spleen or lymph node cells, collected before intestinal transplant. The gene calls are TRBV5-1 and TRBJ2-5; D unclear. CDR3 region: CASSLGRNQETQYF. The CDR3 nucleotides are TGCGCCAGCAGCTTAGGCAGAAATCAAGAGACCCAGTACTTC.